The sample holds many counts of the clone carrying this T cell receptor (beta chain). This sample was included in a study of T cells in Graves' hyperthyroidism and ophthalmopathy. Study background: Peripheral blood was secured at the point of initial diagnosis, before any treatment.

Thyroid ultrasound and orbital computed tomography, with clinical symptoms and serum thyroxine and TRAb, informed diagnoses. PBMCs were derived from 9.5 to 10 ml fresh peripheral blood. The CDR3 extends over 14 amino acids. The germline gives CDR1 LNHDA, CDR2 SQIVND (reference sequence). Trimming removed 6 bases at V and 6 bases at J, with 17 bases between. RNA transcripts were the template for amplifying TCR beta CDR3 regions. In the first-round RT-PCR of the TCR CDR3, the HTBI primer set was used. MiXCR, run by TCRdb on the multiplex PCR reads, gives a single entry per CDR3 protein. The sample yields around 690,000 distinct CDR3 sequences, roughly 17% seen once.

The source is a man over 45 with Graves' hyperthyroidism. This rearrangement joins TRBV19 to TRBJ1-2; D remains ambiguous. Sequencing was carried out using blood. The CDR3 nucleotides are TGTGCCAGTAGCCTTTACGAGAGAGACCATGGCTACACCTTC. Translating gives CASSLYERDHGYTF.